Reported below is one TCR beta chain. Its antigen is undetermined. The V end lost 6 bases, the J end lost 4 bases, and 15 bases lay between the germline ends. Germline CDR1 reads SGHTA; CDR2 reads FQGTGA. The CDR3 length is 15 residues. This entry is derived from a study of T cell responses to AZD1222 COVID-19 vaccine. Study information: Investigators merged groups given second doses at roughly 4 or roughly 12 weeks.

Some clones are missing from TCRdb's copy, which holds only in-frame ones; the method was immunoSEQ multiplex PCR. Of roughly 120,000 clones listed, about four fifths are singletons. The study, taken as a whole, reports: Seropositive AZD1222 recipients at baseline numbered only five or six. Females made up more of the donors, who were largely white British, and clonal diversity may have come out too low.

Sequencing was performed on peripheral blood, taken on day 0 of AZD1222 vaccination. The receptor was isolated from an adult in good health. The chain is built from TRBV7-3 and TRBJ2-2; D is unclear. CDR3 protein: CASSPGPVVTGELFF. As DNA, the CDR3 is TGTGCCAGCAGTCCGGGCCCTGTGGTCACCGGGGAGCTGTTTTTT. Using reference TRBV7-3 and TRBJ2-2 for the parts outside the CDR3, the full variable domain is GAGVSQTPSNKVTEKGKYVELRCDPISGHTALYWYRQSLGQGPEFLIYFQGTGAADDSGLPNDRFFAVRPEGSVSTLKIQRTERGDSAVYLCASSPGPVVTGELFFGEGSRLTVL.